The clone carrying this T cell receptor (beta chain) has just a few counts. What it binds is not known. The V end was cut by 5 bases, the J end by 1 base, with 15 bases between. CDR3 length: 15 amino acids. Germline V gene data show CDR1 as SGHRS and CDR2 as YFSETQ. The data derive from a study of beta chain features in type 1 diabetes. Regarding the study as a whole: Overrepresentation of cells with high TCR expression could result from cDNA sequencing. Patients with Type 1 diabetes showed moderately but significantly shorter TCRB CDR3s in all four CD4+ subsets.

Since all of the isolated RNA was reverse transcribed, expressed TCRB transcripts were what got sequenced. The method was immunoSEQ multiplex PCR; TCRdb's version includes in-frame clones alone and lacks a portion of them. The table lists around 130,000 clones, around 9% of them singletons. The sample comprised central memory CD4+ T cells from blood. The receptor comes from a man aged 30 to 45 with type 1 diabetes. The gene calls are TRBV5-1 and TRBJ2-5, with D perhaps TRBD1 (5 bases). The CDR3 region is CASSHRRGFQETQYF. The CDR3 coding sequence is TGCGCCAGCAGTCACAGGCGAGGCTTCCAAGAGACCCAGTACTTC.